This T cell receptor (beta chain) emerged from a study (dated by TCRdb to 2015 to 2016). Library creation used RT-PCR. The data were produced on an Illumina MiSeq. Through fastp at Q25 and MiXCR, TCRdb rebuilt clones from the public reads, retaining in-frame beta chains. Identical CDR3 proteins give one entry, which carries the most common genes and DNA. Present in this sample are more than 600,000 distinct CDR3 sequences, approximately 14% of which were seen just once. Clones ranked in the top ten supply around 3.3% of the sample. This clonotype was seen only a few times. The clone's antigen remains unknown. Per-base quality was not reported, and no clone a single base away is much larger than it. The CDR3, cysteine through phenylalanine, is 15 amino acids long. Just CDR3 DNA is preserved here, 45 bases in frame from base 1. CDR1 and CDR2, looked up from the germline V gene (reference sequence), are SEHNR and FQNEAQ. V and J lose 5 bases and 2 bases, and a span of 12 bases separates them.

This sequence uses TRBV7-9 and TRBJ2-2, with no D gene named confidently. The source material was memory CD4+ T cells from blood. This receptor was taken from a female donor in good health, serving as a healthy control. CDR3 region: CASSNRAVNTGELFF. The DNA reads TGTGCCAGCAGCAACCGGGCGGTAAACACCGGGGAGCTGTTTTTT. The entire variable domain, with the stretches around the CDR3 drawn from the reference TRBV7-9 and TRBJ2-2 proteins, is DTGVSQNPRHKITKRGQNVTFRCDPISEHNRLYWYRQTLGQGPEFLTYFQNEAQLEKSRLLSDRFSAERPKGSFSTLEIQRTEQGDSAMYLCASSNRAVNTGELFFGEGSRLTVL.